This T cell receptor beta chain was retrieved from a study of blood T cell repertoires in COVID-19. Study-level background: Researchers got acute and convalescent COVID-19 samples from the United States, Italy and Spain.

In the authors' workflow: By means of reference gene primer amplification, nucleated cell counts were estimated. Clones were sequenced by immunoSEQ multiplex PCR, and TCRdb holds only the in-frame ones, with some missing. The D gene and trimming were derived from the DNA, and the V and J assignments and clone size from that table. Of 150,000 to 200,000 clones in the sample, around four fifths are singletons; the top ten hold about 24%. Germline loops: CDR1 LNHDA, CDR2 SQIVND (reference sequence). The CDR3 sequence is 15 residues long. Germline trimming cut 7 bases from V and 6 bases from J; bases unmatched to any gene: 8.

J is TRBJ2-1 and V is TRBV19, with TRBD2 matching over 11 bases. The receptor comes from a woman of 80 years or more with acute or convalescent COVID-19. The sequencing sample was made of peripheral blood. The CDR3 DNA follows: TGTGCCAGTACGACTTTAGCGGGAGGGCTCAATGAGCAGTTCTTC. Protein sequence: CASTTLAGGLNEQFF. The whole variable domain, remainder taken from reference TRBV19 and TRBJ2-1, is DGGITQSPKYLFRKEGQNVTLSCEQNLNHDAMYWYRQDPGQGLRLIYYSQIVNDFQKGDIAEGYSVSREKKESFPLTVTSAQKNPTAFYLCASTTLAGGLNEQFFGPGTRLTVL.